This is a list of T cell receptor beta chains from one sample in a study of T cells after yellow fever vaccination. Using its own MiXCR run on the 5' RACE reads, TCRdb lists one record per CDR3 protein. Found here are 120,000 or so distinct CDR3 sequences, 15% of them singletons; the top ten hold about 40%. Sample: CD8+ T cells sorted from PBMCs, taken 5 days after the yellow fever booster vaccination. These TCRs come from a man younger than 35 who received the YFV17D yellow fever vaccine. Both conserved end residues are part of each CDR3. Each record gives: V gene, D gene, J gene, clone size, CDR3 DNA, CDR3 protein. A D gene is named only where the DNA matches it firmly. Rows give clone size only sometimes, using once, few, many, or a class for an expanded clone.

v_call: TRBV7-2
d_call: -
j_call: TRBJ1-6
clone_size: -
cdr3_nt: TGTGCCAGCAGCAGAATTCTGGCCTATAATTCACCCCTCCACTTT
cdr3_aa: CASSRILAYNSPLHF

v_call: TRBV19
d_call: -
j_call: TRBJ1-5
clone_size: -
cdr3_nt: TGTGCCAGTAGCTTTCTGACGGGGGCTCAGCCCCAGCATTTT
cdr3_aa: CASSFLTGAQPQHF

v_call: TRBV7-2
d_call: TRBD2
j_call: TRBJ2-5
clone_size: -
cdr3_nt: TGTGCCAGCAGCGTTAGCGGGGGGGCCCGGGAGACCCAGTACTTC
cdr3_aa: CASSVSGGARETQYF

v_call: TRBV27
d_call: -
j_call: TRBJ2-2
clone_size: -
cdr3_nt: TGTGCCAGCAGCCCTCGAGGACAAACCACCGGGGAGCTGTTTTTT
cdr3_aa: CASSPRGQTTGELFF

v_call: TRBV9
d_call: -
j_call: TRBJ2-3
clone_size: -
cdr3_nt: TGTGCCAGCAGCGGTTGGGACTTAGGGCTTACAGATACGCAGTATTTT
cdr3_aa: CASSGWDLGLTDTQYF

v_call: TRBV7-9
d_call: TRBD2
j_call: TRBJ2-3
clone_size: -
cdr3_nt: TGTGCCAGCAGCCCTAGCGGTAGCACAGATACGCAGTATTTT
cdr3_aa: CASSPSGSTDTQYF

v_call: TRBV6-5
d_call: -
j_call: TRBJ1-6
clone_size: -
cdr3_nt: TGTGCCAGCAGTTCGGCAGGGGCCAGGTCACCCCTCCACTTT
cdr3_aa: CASSSAGARSPLHF

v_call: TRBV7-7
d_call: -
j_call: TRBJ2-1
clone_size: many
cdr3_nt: TGTGCCAGCAGCTTAGGTCTTTACAATGAGCAGTTCTTC
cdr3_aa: CASSLGLYNEQFF

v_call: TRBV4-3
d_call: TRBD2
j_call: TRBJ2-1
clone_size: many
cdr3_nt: TGCGCCAGCAGCCAAGAGCCCGGGGGGGATTACAATGAGCAGTTCTTC
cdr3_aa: CASSQEPGGDYNEQFF

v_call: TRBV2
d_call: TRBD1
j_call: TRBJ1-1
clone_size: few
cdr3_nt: TGTGCCAGCAGTGGACAGGGGGGGATGAACACTGAAGCTTTCTTT
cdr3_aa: CASSGQGGMNTEAFF

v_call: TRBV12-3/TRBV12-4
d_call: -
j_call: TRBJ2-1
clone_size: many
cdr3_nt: TGTGCCAGCAGTTTAGAACGGGTCTTAAATGAGCAGTTCTTC
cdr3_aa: CASSLERVLNEQFF

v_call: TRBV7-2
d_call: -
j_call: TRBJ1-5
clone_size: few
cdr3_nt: TGTGCCAGCAGCTGGTTGGGGGGGCTTCTCAATCAGCCCCAGCATTTT
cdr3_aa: CASSWLGGLLNQPQHF

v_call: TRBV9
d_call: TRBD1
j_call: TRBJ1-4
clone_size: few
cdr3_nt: TGTGCCAGCAGCGTAGATGGGACAGGGGATGAGAAACTGTTTTTT
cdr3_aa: CASSVDGTGDEKLFF

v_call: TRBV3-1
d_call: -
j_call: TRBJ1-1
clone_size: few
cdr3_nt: TGTGCCAGCAGCCAAGCTGCGGGGAACACTGAAGCTTTCTTT
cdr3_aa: CASSQAAGNTEAFF

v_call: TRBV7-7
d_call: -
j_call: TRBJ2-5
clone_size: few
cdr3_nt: TGTGCCAGCAGCTTAGCGGGGGGCGCGATGGAGACCCAGTACTTC
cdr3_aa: CASSLAGGAMETQYF

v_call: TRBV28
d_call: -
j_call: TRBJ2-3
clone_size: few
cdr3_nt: TGTGCCAGCAGTTTGGGTGGCGACAGGAGCCAAACAGATACGCAGTATTTT
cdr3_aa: CASSLGGDRSQTDTQYF

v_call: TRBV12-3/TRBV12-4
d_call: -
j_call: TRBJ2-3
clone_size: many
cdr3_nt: TGTGCCAGCATTCTCACACGACAGTCAGATACGCAGTATTTT
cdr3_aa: CASILTRQSDTQYF

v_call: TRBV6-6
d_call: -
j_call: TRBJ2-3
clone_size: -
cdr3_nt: TGTGCCACCCGGGCAAGGGCAGATACGCAGTATTTT
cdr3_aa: CATRARADTQYF